These 22 T cell receptor beta chains were sequenced from one sample in a study of cytomegalovirus exposure and HLA in healthy donors. Vbeta (60) and Jbeta (13) primers were used in the PCR. This table comes from immunoSEQ multiplex PCR, and its TCRdb copy is limited to in-frame clones, with some not included. The repertoire holds approximately 110,000 clones, with around 70% as singletons. The specimen was PBMCs. These receptor sequences come from a woman in her 70s in good health and CMV-seropositive.

In its sample, this clone was seen a few times. The chain couples TRBV4-3 to TRBJ1-6, with 7 bases aligning to TRBD1. CDR1 is LGHNA, CDR2 YSLEER, per germline. V was clipped by 3 bases and J by 6 bases; unmatched bases: 2. The CDR3 contains 14 residues. The CDR3 DNA follows: TGCGCCAGCAGCCACCGACAGGGTAATTCACCCCTCCACTTT. Its translation is CASSHRQGNSPLHF.

V usage is TRBV29-1 and J usage is TRBJ1-1; D is possibly TRBD1 (5 bases). This CDR3 spans 12 amino acids. The germline V and J ends were trimmed by 7 bases and 0 bases, with 9 bases remaining between them. CDR1 and CDR2 from the germline V gene are SQVTM and ANQGSEA. The CDR3, as DNA: TGCAGCGCCCGACAGATGAACACTGAAGCTTTCTTT. This gives the protein CSARQMNTEAFF.

V gene TRBV5-1 combines with J gene TRBJ2-2; D gene uncertain. Germline values: CDR1 SGHRS, CDR2 YFSETQ. V lost 4 bases to trimming and J lost 0 bases, with 10 bases between them. The CDR3 length is 15 residues. In DNA form, the CDR3 reads TGCGCCAGCAGCCCCACGAGCCCGAACACCGGGGAGCTGTTTTTT. It codes for CASSPTSPNTGELFF.

The chain has TRBV6-5 and TRBJ2-7; TRBD1 is a possible D gene (6 bases). The germline V and J ends were trimmed by 5 bases and 0 bases, with 11 bases remaining between them. Germline V gene data show CDR1 as MNHEY and CDR2 as SVGAGI. The CDR3 contains 14 residues. The CDR3 sequence is CASSRTASSYEQYF. The DNA of the CDR3 is TGTGCCAGCAGTCGGACAGCGAGCTCCTACGAGCAGTACTTC.

The genes are TRBV30 and TRBJ2-3; no definite D call. CDR3 size: 12 residues. CDR1 and CDR2 (germline): GTSNPN, SVGIG (reference sequence). V was cut by 3 bases and J by 8 bases, with 12 bases left in between. Here the CDR3 DNA reads TGTGCCTGGAGCCCGAGTGCCGGTACGCAGTATTTT. Its protein product is CAWSPSAGTQYF.

The chain uses TRBV6-5 and TRBJ1-2; 7 bases line up with TRBD1. This CDR3 has 14 amino acids. Germline trimming cut 5 bases from V and 4 bases from J; bases unmatched to any gene: 7. Germline V gene sequence: CDR1 MNHEY, CDR2 SVGAGI. Here the CDR3 DNA reads TGTGCCAGCAGTAGGGGACAGAAAACCTATGGCTACACCTTC. Translated: CASSRGQKTYGYTF.

This chain connects TRBV5-1 to TRBJ2-5; TRBD2 agrees at 7 bases. Germline CDR1 SGHRS, CDR2 YFSETQ. With 5 bases clipped from V and 4 bases from J, the junction kept 8 bases outside the gene matches. The CDR3 runs 14 residues. CDR3: CASRTSGEGETQYF. The CDR3 DNA reads TGCGCCAGCAGGACCAGCGGGGAGGGAGAGACCCAGTACTTC. Together with reference TRBV5-1 and TRBJ2-5, the CDR3 gives the full variable domain: KAGVTQTPRYLIKTRGQQVTLSCSPISGHRSVSWYQQTPGQGLQFLFEYFSETQRNKGNFPGRFSGRQFSNSRSEMNVSTLELGDSALYLCASRTSGEGETQYFGPGTRLLVL.

The chain has TRBV30 and TRBJ2-5; TRBD2 might be the D (5 bases). V lost 0 bases to trimming and J lost 5 bases, with 16 bases between them. The germline V gene encodes CDR1 GTSNPN and CDR2 SVGIG (reference sequence). The CDR3 consists of 15 residues. The CDR3 nucleotides are TGTGCCTGGAGTGTACTGACTCTACCGGGGGAGACCCAGTACTTC. This sequence encodes CAWSVLTLPGETQYF.

V and J are TRBV19 and TRBJ2-5; 7 nucleotides align to TRBD1. The CDR3 is 11 amino acids. Germline V gene sequence: CDR1 LNHDA, CDR2 SQIVND (reference sequence). V dropped 6 bases and J dropped 10; count of bases not matched to a gene: 5. The CDR3 region has the DNA TGTGCCAGTAGCCTCGGACAGGTCCAGTACTTC. It translates to CASSLGQVQYF.

The J gene is TRBJ1-1, the V gene TRBV6-1; D uncertain. Germline V lookup: CDR1 MNHNS, CDR2 SASEGT. The CDR3 is 15 amino acids. V lost 1 base and J 3 bases, leaving 12 bases between the germline ends. CDR3 protein: CASSEGAGLYTEAFF. The CDR3 DNA follows: TGTGCCAGCAGTGAAGGGGCGGGATTGTACACTGAAGCTTTCTTT.

This clone was detected only a few times. V and J are TRBV19 and TRBJ2-7, with TRBD1 identical over 9 bases. The germline CDR1 and CDR2 sequences are LNHDA and SQIVND (reference sequence). This CDR3 is built from 16 residues. The trim removed 6 bases at V and 2 bases at J, leaving 11 bases unmatched. The CDR3: CASSPVGQGSPYEQYF. DNA for the CDR3: TGTGCCAGTAGCCCGGTAGGACAGGGGTCCCCCTACGAGCAGTACTTC.

This clone was detected only a few times. V is TRBV29-1 and J is TRBJ1-2, with TRBD1 as a possible D gene (6 bases). The CDR3 consists of 14 residues. Germline values: CDR1 SQVTM, CDR2 ANQGSEA. V lost 2 bases to trimming and J lost 7 bases, with 17 bases between them. CDR3 loop: CSVELTGMDGGYTF. CDR3 nucleotides: TGCAGCGTTGAACTCACAGGGATGGATGGTGGCTACACCTTC.

This clone was seen more than once but under ten times. The chain employs TRBV11-2 and TRBJ2-3; perhaps TRBD2 as D (6 bases). This CDR3 is built from 13 residues. The germline V and J ends were trimmed by 6 bases and 6 bases, with 13 bases remaining between them. The germline gives CDR1 SGHAT, CDR2 FQNNGV. The CDR3 here is CASRRLGWDTQYF. For the CDR3, the DNA is TGTGCCAGCAGAAGACTAGGTTGGGATACGCAGTATTTT. The whole variable domain, filled in from reference TRBV11-2 and TRBJ2-3, reads EAGVAQSPRYKIIEKRQSVAFWCNPISGHATLYWYQQILGQGPKLLIQFQNNGVVDDSQLPKDRFSAERLKGVDSTLKIQPAKLEDSAVYLCASRRLGWDTQYFGPGTRLTVL.

The chain is built from TRBV10-1 and TRBJ1-5, with 9 bases that match TRBD1. Germline V gene lookup returns CDR1 WNHNN and CDR2 SYGVQD (reference sequence). The trim removed 6 bases at V and 6 bases at J, leaving 6 bases unmatched. The CDR3 has 14 amino acids. The CDR3 sequence: CASRDRGSGQPQHF. CDR3 nucleotide sequence: TGCGCCAGCAGAGACAGGGGGTCAGGTCAGCCCCAGCATTTT.

The chain links TRBV12-5 to TRBJ1-5, with 7 bases that match TRBD1. From germline, CDR1 is LGHNT and CDR2 FRNRAP. This CDR3 spans 16 amino acids. V was clipped by 6 bases and J by 3 bases; unmatched bases: 11. The CDR3 nucleotides read TGTGCTAGTGGCCCCACCGGACAGGTAGACAATCAGCCCCAGCATTTT. Protein product: CASGPTGQVDNQPQHF.

The chain is built from TRBV30 and TRBJ2-2; 9 nucleotides agree with TRBD2. Per the germline V gene, CDR1 is GTSNPN and CDR2 is SVGIG (reference sequence). The CDR3 totals 15 residues. V lost 4 bases, J lost 5 bases, and 8 bases stayed unmatched. In DNA form, the CDR3 reads TGTGCCTGGAAACCTGCGGGGGGGAGAACCGGGGAGCTGTTTTTT. Translation gives CAWKPAGGRTGELFF.

This chain connects TRBV19 to TRBJ1-2; 8 bases are a match to TRBD1. V lost 6 bases, J lost 5 bases, and 8 bases stayed unmatched. Germline V gene lookup returns CDR1 LNHDA and CDR2 SQIVND (reference sequence). The CDR3 covers 14 residues. This CDR3 reads CASRETGAGYGYTF. As DNA, the CDR3 is TGTGCCAGTAGAGAGACAGGGGCAGGATATGGCTACACCTTC.

This rearrangement joins TRBV5-4 to TRBJ2-2; a weak D match, TRBD2 (6 bases). Germline CDR1 SGHNT, CDR2 YYREEE (reference sequence). The CDR3 runs 15 residues. Trimming took off 5 bases at V and 3 bases at J, with 14 bases between the two ends. The chain's CDR3 is CASRGGEPDTGELFF. In DNA, the CDR3 is TGTGCCAGCAGGGGGGGAGAGCCGGACACCGGGGAGCTGTTTTTT. Combining the CDR3 with reference TRBV5-4 and TRBJ2-2 gives the whole variable domain ETGVTQSPTHLIKTRGQQVTLRCSSQSGHNTVSWYQQALGQGPQFIFQYYREEENGRGNFPPRFSGLQFPNYSSELNVNALELDDSALYLCASRGGEPDTGELFFGEGSRLTVL.

The chain joins TRBV5-6 to TRBJ1-6; TRBD1 aligns across 10 bases. CDR3 length: 15 residues. J gave up 9 bases and V 5 bases, and 8 bases lay outside the gene matches. Germline-derived CDR1 and CDR2 are SGHDT and YYEEEE. This chain's CDR3 is CASRGPGQGTSPLHF. In DNA form, the CDR3 reads TGTGCCAGCAGGGGACCGGGACAGGGGACTTCACCCCTCCACTTT.

The chain links TRBV5-1 to TRBJ1-5, with 7 positions matching TRBD1. Germline loops: CDR1 SGHRS, CDR2 YFSETQ. V trimming: 4 bases; J trimming: 1 base; junction bases outside the gene matches: 5. CDR3 length equals 15 residues. CDR3 bases: TGCGCCAGCAGCCCGATGGGACAGAGCAATCAGCCCCAGCATTTT. Translated: CASSPMGQSNQPQHF. The full variable domain, its missing parts supplied by reference TRBV5-1 and TRBJ1-5, is KAGVTQTPRYLIKTRGQQVTLSCSPISGHRSVSWYQQTPGQGLQFLFEYFSETQRNKGNFPGRFSGRQFSNSRSEMNVSTLELGDSALYLCASSPMGQSNQPQHFGDGTRLSIL.

This clone has a handful of counts. The J gene is TRBJ2-1, the V gene TRBV6-5; D possibly corresponds to TRBD2 (6 bases). V was trimmed by 0 bases and J by 7 bases, leaving 16 bases between them. The CDR3 is 16 amino acids. Germline loops: CDR1 MNHEY, CDR2 SVGAGI. The CDR3 coding sequence is TGTGCCAGCAGTTACTCGTCCCCGGGGGTCTTTAATGAGCAGTTCTTC. Its translation: CASSYSSPGVFNEQFF.

CDR3 in amino acids: CASSQATGGNSPLHF. CDR3 in DNA: TGTGCCAGCAGCCAGGCGACAGGGGGGAATTCACCCCTCCACTTT. The V call is TRBV5-4, the J call TRBJ1-6, with TRBD1 identical over 9 bases. V lost 4 bases to trimming and J lost 7 bases; unmatched junction nucleotides: 6. Germline loops: CDR1 SGHNT, CDR2 YYREEE (reference sequence). This CDR3 region has 15 residues.